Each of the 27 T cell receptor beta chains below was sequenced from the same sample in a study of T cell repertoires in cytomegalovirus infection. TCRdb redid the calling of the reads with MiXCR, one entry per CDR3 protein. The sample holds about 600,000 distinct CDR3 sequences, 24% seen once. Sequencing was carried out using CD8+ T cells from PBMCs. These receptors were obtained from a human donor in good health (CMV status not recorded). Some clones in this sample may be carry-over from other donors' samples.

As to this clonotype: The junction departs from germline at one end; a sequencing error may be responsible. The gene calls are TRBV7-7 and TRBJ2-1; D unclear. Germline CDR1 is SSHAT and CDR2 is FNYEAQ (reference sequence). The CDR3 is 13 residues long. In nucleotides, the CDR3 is TGTGCTAGCAGCTTAGAACAGTACAATGAGCAGTCCTTC. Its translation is CASSLEQYNEQSF.

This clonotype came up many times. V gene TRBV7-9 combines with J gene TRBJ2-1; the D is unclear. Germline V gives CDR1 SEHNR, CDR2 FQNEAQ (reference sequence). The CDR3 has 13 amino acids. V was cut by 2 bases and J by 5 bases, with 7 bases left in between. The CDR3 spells CASSLSRNNEQFF. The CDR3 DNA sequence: TGTGCCAGCAGCTTAAGCCGGAACAATGAGCAGTTCTTC.

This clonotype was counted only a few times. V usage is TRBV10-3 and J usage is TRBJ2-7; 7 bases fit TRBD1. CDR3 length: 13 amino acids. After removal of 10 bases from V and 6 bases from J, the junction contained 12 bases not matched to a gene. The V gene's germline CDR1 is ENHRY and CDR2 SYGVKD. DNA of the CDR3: TGTGCCACCAATGGCCCGGGACAGAGCGAGCAGTACTTC. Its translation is CATNGPGQSEQYF.

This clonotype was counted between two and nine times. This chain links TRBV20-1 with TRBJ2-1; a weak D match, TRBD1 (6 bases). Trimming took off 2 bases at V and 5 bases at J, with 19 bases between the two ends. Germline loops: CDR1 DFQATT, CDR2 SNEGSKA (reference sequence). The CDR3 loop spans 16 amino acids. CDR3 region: CSARTGFNYPDNEQFF. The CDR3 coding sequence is TGCAGTGCTAGAACAGGGTTCAACTACCCCGACAATGAGCAGTTCTTC.

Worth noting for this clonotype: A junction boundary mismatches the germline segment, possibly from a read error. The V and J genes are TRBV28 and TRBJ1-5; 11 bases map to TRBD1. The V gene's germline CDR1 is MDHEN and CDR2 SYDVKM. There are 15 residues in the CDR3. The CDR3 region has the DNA TGTGCCAACAGTCGGGACAGGGGGTTGGATCAGCCCCAGCATTTT. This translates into CANSRDRGLDQPQHF.

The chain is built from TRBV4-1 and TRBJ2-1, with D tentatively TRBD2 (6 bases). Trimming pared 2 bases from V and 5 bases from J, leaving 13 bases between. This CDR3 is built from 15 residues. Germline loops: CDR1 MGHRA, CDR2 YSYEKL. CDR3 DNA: TGCGCCAGCAGCCAATTATGGGGGGTCAACAATGAGCAGTTCTTC. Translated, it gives CASSQLWGVNNEQFF.

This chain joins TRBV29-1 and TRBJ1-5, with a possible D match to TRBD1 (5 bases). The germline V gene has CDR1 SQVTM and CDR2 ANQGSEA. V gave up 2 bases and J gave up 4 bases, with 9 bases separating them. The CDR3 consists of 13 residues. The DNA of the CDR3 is TGCAGCGTTGAAACAGGCCGAAATCAGCCCCAGCATTTT. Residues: CSVETGRNQPQHF.

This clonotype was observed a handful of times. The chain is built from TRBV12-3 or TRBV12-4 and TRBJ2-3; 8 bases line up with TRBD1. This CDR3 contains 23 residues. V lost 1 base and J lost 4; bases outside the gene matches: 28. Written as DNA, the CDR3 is TGTGCCAGCAGTTTAGTTTTCCCGTCTCAGGAGCAGGGGGCGTATCCTCCACCAGATACGCAGTATTTT. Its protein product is CASSLVFPSQEQGAYPPPDTQYF.

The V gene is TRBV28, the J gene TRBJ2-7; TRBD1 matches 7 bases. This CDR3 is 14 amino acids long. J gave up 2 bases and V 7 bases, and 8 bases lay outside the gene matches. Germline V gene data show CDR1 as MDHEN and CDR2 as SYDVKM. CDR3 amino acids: CASNSMGQTYEQYV. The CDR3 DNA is TGTGCCAGCAACTCGATGGGACAGACCTACGAGCAGTACGTC.

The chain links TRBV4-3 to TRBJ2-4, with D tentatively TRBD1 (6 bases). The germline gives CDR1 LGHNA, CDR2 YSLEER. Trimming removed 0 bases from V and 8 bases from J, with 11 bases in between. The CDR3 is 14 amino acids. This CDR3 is CASSQEGARDIQYF. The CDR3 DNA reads TGCGCCAGCAGCCAAGAGGGGGCCAGGGACATTCAGTACTTC.

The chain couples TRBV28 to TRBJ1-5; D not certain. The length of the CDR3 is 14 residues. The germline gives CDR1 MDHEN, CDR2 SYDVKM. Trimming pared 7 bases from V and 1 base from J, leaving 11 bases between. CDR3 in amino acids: CASTLPLSNQPQHF. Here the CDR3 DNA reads TGTGCCAGCACCCTACCATTGAGCAATCAGCCCCAGCATTTT.

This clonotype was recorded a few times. CDR3: CASSQGRGAYEQYF. CDR3 nucleotides: TGTGCCAGCAGCCAAGGGCGGGGGGCCTACGAGCAGTACTTC. The chain recombines TRBV3-1 with TRBJ2-7; 8 bases agree with TRBD2. J gave up 2 bases and V 1 base, and 1 base lay outside the gene matches. Germline CDR1 and CDR2: LGHDT and YNNKEL (reference sequence). This CDR3 comprises 14 residues.

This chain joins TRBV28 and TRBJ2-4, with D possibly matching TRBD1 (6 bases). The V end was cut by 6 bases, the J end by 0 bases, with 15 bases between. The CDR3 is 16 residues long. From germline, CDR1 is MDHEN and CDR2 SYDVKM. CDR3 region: CASSLTGSLAKNIQYF. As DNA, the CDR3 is TGTGCCAGCAGCCTGACAGGTTCCTTAGCCAAAAACATTCAGTACTTC. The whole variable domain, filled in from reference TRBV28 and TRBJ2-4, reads DVKVTQSSRYLVKRTGEKVFLECVQDMDHENMFWYRQDPGLGLRLIYFSYDVKMKEKGDIPEGYSVSREKKERFSLILESASTNQTSMYLCASSLTGSLAKNIQYFGAGTRLSVL.

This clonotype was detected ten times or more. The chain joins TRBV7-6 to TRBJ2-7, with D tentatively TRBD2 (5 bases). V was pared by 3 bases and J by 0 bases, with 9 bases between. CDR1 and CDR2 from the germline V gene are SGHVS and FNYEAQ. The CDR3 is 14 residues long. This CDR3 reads CASSLGADSYEQYF. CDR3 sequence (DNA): TGTGCCAGCAGCTTGGGAGCTGACTCCTACGAGCAGTACTTC.

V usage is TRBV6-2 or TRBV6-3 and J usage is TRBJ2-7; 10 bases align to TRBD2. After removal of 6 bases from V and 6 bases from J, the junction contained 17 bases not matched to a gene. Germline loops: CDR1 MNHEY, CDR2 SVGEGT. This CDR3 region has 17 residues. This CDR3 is CASSLPGLAGVPVEQYV. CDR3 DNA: TGTGCCAGCAGCCTTCCAGGGCTAGCGGGGGTTCCGGTCGAGCAGTACGTC.

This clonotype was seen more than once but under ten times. The CDR3 loop is CASSIGRGPSYEQYF. Written as DNA, the CDR3 is TGTGCCAGTAGTATCGGGCGAGGGCCAAGTTACGAGCAGTACTTC. The V and J genes are TRBV19 and TRBJ2-7; D may be TRBD2 (5 bases). The V and J ends lost 3 bases and 4 bases respectively, with 16 bases between them. The CDR3 extends over 15 amino acids. Germline loops: CDR1 LNHDA, CDR2 SQIVND (reference sequence). Together with reference TRBV19 and TRBJ2-7, the CDR3 gives the full variable domain: DGGITQSPKYLFRKEGQNVTLSCEQNLNHDAMYWYRQDPGQGLRLIYYSQIVNDFQKGDIAEGYSVSREKKESFPLTVTSAQKNPTAFYLCASSIGRGPSYEQYFGPGTRLTVT.

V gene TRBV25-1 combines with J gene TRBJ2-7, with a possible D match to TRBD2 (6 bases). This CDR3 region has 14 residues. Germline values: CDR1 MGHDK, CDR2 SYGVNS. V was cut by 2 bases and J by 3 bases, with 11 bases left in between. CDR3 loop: CASSEEWGDYEQYF. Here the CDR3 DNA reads TGTGCCAGCAGTGAAGAATGGGGGGACTACGAGCAGTACTTC.

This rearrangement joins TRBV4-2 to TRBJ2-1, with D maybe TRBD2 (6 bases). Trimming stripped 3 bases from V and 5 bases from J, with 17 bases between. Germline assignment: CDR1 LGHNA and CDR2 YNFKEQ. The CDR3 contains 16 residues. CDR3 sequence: CASSHFLGGGDNEQFF. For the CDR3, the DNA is TGTGCCAGCAGCCACTTCCTCGGGGGAGGCGACAATGAGCAGTTCTTC.

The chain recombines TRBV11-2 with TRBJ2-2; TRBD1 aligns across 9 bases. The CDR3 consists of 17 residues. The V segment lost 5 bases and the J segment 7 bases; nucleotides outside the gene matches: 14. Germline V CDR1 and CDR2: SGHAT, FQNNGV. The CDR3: CASSPWTGELEGGELFF. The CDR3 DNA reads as TGTGCCAGCAGCCCCTGGACAGGGGAACTGGAGGGCGGGGAGCTGTTTTTT.

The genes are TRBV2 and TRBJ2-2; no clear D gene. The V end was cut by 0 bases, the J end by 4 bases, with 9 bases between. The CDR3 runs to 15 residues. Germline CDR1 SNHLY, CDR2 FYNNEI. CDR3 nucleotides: TGTGCCAGCAGTGAAGCGCTGGAGATCACCGGGGAGCTGTTTTTT. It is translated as CASSEALEITGELFF.

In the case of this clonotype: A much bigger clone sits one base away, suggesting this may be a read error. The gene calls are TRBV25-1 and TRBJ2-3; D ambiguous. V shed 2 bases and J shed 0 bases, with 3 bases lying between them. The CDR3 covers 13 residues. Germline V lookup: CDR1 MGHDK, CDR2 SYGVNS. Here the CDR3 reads CASSELSTDTQYF. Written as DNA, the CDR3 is TGTGCCAGCAGTGAACTGAGCACAGATACGCAGTATTTT.

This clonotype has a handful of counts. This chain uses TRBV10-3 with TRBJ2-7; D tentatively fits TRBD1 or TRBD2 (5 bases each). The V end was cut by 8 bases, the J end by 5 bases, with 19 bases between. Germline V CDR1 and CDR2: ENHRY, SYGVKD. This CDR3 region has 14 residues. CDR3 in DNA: TGTGCCATCCTCCGGGGACCTCCCAGGGACGAGCAGTACTTC. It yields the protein CAILRGPPRDEQYF.

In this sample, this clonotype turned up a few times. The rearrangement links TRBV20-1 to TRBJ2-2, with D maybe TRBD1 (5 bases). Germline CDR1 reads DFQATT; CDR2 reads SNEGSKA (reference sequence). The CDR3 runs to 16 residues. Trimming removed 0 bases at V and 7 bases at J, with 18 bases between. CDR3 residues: CSARDLGARYHGELFF. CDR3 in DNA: TGCAGTGCTAGAGATCTTGGGGCACGCTACCACGGGGAGCTGTTTTTT.

In DNA, the CDR3 is TGTGCCAGCAGTTACGGGTCAGTCGGGGCCAACGTCCTGACTTTC. Protein product: CASSYGSVGANVLTF. The V and J genes are TRBV6-6 and TRBJ2-6; D is unresolved. The CDR3 is 15 amino acids. CDR1 and CDR2 from the germline V gene are MNHNY and SVGAGI (reference sequence). The V gene lost 2 bases and the J gene lost 4 bases, with 9 bases spanning the gap.

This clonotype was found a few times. The CDR3 coding sequence is TGTGCCAGCAGCTTAGCGTCGGGACTAGCGGATGAGCAGTTCTTC. Encoded protein: CASSLASGLADEQFF. The V and J genes are TRBV7-9 and TRBJ2-1; 11 positions agree with TRBD2. Germline CDR1 is SEHNR and CDR2 is FQNEAQ (reference sequence). This CDR3 contains 15 residues. V trimming: 0 bases; J trimming: 8 bases; junction bases outside the gene matches: 3.

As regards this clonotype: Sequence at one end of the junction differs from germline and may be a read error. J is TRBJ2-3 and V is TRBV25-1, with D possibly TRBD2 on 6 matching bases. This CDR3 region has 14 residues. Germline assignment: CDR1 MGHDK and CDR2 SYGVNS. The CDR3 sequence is CPGSGRDGTDTQYF. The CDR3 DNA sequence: TGCCCCGGCAGTGGGCGGGATGGCACAGATACGCAGTATTTC.

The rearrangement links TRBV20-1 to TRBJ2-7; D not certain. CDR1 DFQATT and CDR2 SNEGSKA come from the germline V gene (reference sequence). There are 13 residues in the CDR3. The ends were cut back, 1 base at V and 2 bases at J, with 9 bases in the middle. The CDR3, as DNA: TGCAGTGCTAGAGCGCACAGCACCTACGAGCAGTACGTC. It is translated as CSARAHSTYEQYV.